This T cell receptor beta chain was documented in a study of post-analysis software for immune sequencing data. Unique molecular identifiers were present in the TCR beta cDNA libraries. MiXCR, applied by TCRdb to the PCR reads, yields one record per CDR3 protein. The repertoire has about 500,000 distinct CDR3 sequences, less than 45% of them found once; the top ten carry about 12%. Worth noting for this clonotype: Its specificity is unknown.

V lost 0 bases, J lost 9 bases, and 8 bases stayed unmatched. Germline CDR1 reads WNHNN; CDR2 reads SYGVQD (reference sequence). There are 15 residues in the CDR3. Findings and caveats of the study: Five or six TRBV segments were significantly more frequent in patients than in controls. TRBV5-6, TRBV5-1 and TRBV20-1 were among these segments.

The receptor was isolated from a girl aged 10 to 17 with multiple sclerosis. The specimen sequenced was blood. This chain links TRBV10-1 with TRBJ2-1, with 7 bases aligning to TRBD2. The CDR3 region is CASSESGGPRSEQFF. Written as DNA, the CDR3 is TGCGCCAGCAGTGAGTCGGGAGGGCCCAGGAGTGAGCAGTTCTTC.